The present T cell receptor beta chain was sequenced within a study of cytomegalovirus exposure and HLA in healthy donors. The PCR ran on 60 Vbeta and 13 Jbeta primers. Generated by immunoSEQ multiplex PCR, the TCRdb table keeps only in-frame clones and is missing some. The sample includes 100,000 to 150,000 clones, about 76% of them seen just once. The CDR3 is 16 residues long. The germline V gene encodes CDR1 SGHAT and CDR2 FQNNGV. The V segment lost 9 bases and the J segment 2 bases; nucleotides outside the gene matches: 13. The sample consisted of PBMCs. The V call is TRBV11-2, the J call TRBJ1-5, with 7 bases identical to TRBD1. This sequence originates from a man aged 18-30 years in good health and CMV-seronegative. The DNA of the CDR3 is TGTGCCAGGAGGGGGCGGGCTAATTCGGGCAATCAGCCCCAGCATTTT. Amino acids: CARRGRANSGNQPQHF.